The source of this T cell receptor (beta chain) is a study of a mutant IDH1 vaccine in newly diagnosed glioma. Study-level background: Treated patients had a mean age of approximately 40 years and a sex split that was around 60% male and approximately 40% female. Prior therapy was radiotherapy, temozolomide, or both; most received both.

Generated by immunoSEQ multiplex PCR, the TCRdb table keeps only in-frame clones and is missing some. The sample shows 40,000 to 45,000 clones, approximately 80% of them seen only once. The time point here: week 35, safety follow-up. Topical imiquimod accompanied each vaccine dose, which consisted of 300 ug of mutant IDH1 20-mer peptide. In germline, CDR1 is KGHSH, CDR2 LQKENI. V was cut by 4 bases and J by 8 bases, with 8 bases left in between. The CDR3 extends over 11 amino acids. Note on this clone: Its antigen is unknown.

The source of this sequence is a woman aged 45-59 years with glioma. The sequenced sample was PBMCs, obtained from a glioma patient whose treatment included an IDH1 peptide vaccine. This chain joins TRBV18 and TRBJ1-2, with D perhaps matching TRBD1 (5 bases). This CDR3 is CASSLEGGYTF. In DNA, the CDR3 is TGTGCCAGCTCACTCGAGGGGGGCTACACCTTC.